The 27 T cell receptor beta chains listed next were all sequenced from one sample in a study of T cell responses to AZD1222 COVID-19 vaccine. Using immunoSEQ multiplex PCR, the repertoire was profiled, and TCRdb retains in-frame clones only, with some absent. The sample has about 120,000 clones, 90% seen once; the top ten hold roughly 7%. The sequencing here drew on peripheral blood, taken on day 0 of AZD1222 vaccination. The receptors originated from an adult in good health.

The chain recombines TRBV7-9 with TRBJ1-1; 9 positions match TRBD1. Looked up from germline, CDR1 is SEHNR and CDR2 is FQNEAQ (reference sequence). V lost 3 bases to trimming and J lost 3 bases; unmatched junction nucleotides: 2. CDR3 length equals 14 residues. In nucleotides, the CDR3 is TGTGCCAGCAGCTTTGGACAGGGGTACACTGAAGCTTTCTTT. Its translation is CASSFGQGYTEAFF.

The chain recombines TRBV2 with TRBJ2-5; a possible D gene is TRBD1 (5 bases). CDR1 is SNHLY and CDR2 is FYNNEI in the germline V gene. Trimming took off 8 bases at V and 2 bases at J, with 15 bases between the two ends. The length of the CDR3 is 14 residues. CDR3 residues: CASQKDRTQETQYF. In nucleotides, the CDR3 is TGTGCCAGCCAAAAAGACAGAACGCAAGAGACCCAGTACTTC.

The chain recombines TRBV7-9 with TRBJ1-5; D call uncertain. CDR1 and CDR2 from the germline V gene are SEHNR and FQNEAQ (reference sequence). CDR3 length: 16 amino acids. Trimming removed 2 bases at V and 2 bases at J, with 13 bases between. The CDR3, as DNA: TGTGCCAGCAGCTTAAGGTTAGGCAGAGGCAATCAGCCCCAGCATTTT. Residues: CASSLRLGRGNQPQHF. Full variable domain (outside the CDR3, taken from reference TRBV7-9 and TRBJ1-5): DTGVSQNPRHKITKRGQNVTFRCDPISEHNRLYWYRQTLGQGPEFLTYFQNEAQLEKSRLLSDRFSAERPKGSFSTLEIQRTEQGDSAMYLCASSLRLGRGNQPQHFGDGTRLSIL.

The chain is built from TRBV24-1 and TRBJ2-1; 10 bases agree with TRBD2. Germline values: CDR1 KGHDR, CDR2 SFDVKD. V lost 2 bases to trimming and J lost 0 bases; unmatched junction nucleotides: 6. This CDR3 is built from 18 residues. In nucleotides, the CDR3 is TGTGCCACCAGTGATTCCGGGACTAGCGTGAACTCCTACAATGAGCAGTTCTTC. It specifies CATSDSGTSVNSYNEQFF.

J is TRBJ2-1 and V is TRBV7-9, with 9 bases that match TRBD1. Germline V gives CDR1 SEHNR, CDR2 FQNEAQ (reference sequence). V dropped 4 bases and J dropped 3; count of bases not matched to a gene: 10. This CDR3 is built from 17 residues. CDR3 in amino acids: CASSWNAGTGNYNEQFF. CDR3 DNA sequence: TGTGCCAGCAGCTGGAACGCCGGGACAGGGAACTACAATGAGCAGTTCTTC.

The chain links TRBV9 to TRBJ2-2; D uncertain. The germline gives CDR1 SGDLS, CDR2 YYNGEE. The CDR3 contains 15 residues. The V gene lost 0 bases and the J gene lost 4 bases, with 10 bases spanning the gap. The CDR3 is CASSVGSPGTGELFF. Written as DNA, the CDR3 is TGTGCCAGCAGCGTAGGTAGCCCGGGCACCGGGGAGCTGTTTTTT.

This chain connects TRBV5-1 to TRBJ2-3; D possibly corresponds to TRBD2 (5 bases). CDR1 is SGHRS and CDR2 is YFSETQ in the germline V gene. The germline V and J ends were trimmed by 5 bases and 3 bases, with 22 bases remaining between them. The CDR3 is 17 residues long. Here the CDR3 DNA reads TGCGCCAGCAGTCCCTCTAGTAGAGCGGCCGGTACAGATACGCAGTATTTT. Amino acid sequence: CASSPSSRAAGTDTQYF.

The rearrangement uses TRBV7-9 and TRBJ2-7; D perhaps matches TRBD1 (5 bases). V lost 4 bases and J 0 bases, leaving 13 bases between the germline ends. The CDR3 has 15 amino acids. Germline V lookup: CDR1 SEHNR, CDR2 FQNEAQ (reference sequence). CDR3 nucleotides: TGTGCCAGCAGCTCCCCCAGACAGAGCTCCTACGAGCAGTACTTC. This gives the protein CASSSPRQSSYEQYF.

The CDR3 nucleotides read TGCGCCAGCAGCTTATCGGACGGGCTCTATGGCTACACCTTC. Its protein product is CASSLSDGLYGYTF. The chain uses TRBV5-1 and TRBJ1-2; no firm D call. V gave up 2 bases and J gave up 4 bases, with 12 bases separating them. This CDR3 has 14 amino acids. The germline CDR1 and CDR2 sequences are SGHRS and YFSETQ.

The chain employs TRBV23-1 and TRBJ2-3; TRBD2 aligns across 8 bases. TRBV23-1 is flagged as an ORF with uncertain function. Trimming removed 0 bases from V and 4 bases from J; junction bases left unmatched: 12. The CDR3 has 18 amino acids. In DNA form, the CDR3 reads TGCGCCAGCAGTCAATCGGCGCATACCGGGAGGGTAGCAGATACGCAGTATTTT. The encoded protein is CASSQSAHTGRVADTQYF.

This chain joins TRBV7-8 and TRBJ2-7, with 13 positions matching TRBD2. The CDR3 length is 13 residues. Germline loops: CDR1 SGHVS, CDR2 FQNEAQ. Trimming removed 5 bases from V and 10 bases from J; junction bases left unmatched: 5. CDR3 region: CASSLGLAGVQYF. As DNA, the CDR3 is TGTGCCAGCAGCCTCGGACTAGCGGGAGTACAGTACTTC.

V and J are TRBV7-3 and TRBJ1-1, with D perhaps matching TRBD1 (6 bases). The ends were cut back, 5 bases at V and 5 bases at J, with 12 bases in the middle. This CDR3 has 13 residues. Germline loops: CDR1 SGHTA, CDR2 FQGTGA. CDR3 amino acids: CASSPQGDTEAFF. CDR3 nucleotides: TGTGCCAGCAGCCCACAGGGAGATACTGAAGCTTTCTTT.

This chain links TRBV18 with TRBJ2-2, with D unresolved. The germline V gene has CDR1 KGHSH and CDR2 LQKENI. The V and J ends lost 3 bases and 2 bases respectively, with 10 bases between them. The CDR3 totals 15 residues. The CDR3 sequence is CASSPPVPNTGELFF. CDR3 in DNA: TGTGCCAGCTCACCCCCGGTTCCTAACACCGGGGAGCTGTTTTTT.

This sequence joins TRBV10-1 and TRBJ2-3; 12 bases line up with TRBD2. The V gene end was trimmed by 8 bases and the J gene end by 0 bases; junction bases not matched to a gene: 6. There are 16 residues in the CDR3. Germline CDR1 WNHNN, CDR2 SYGVQD (reference sequence). The CDR3 loop is CASASGRALSTDTQYF. The CDR3 region has the DNA TGCGCCAGCGCTAGCGGGAGGGCCCTCAGCACAGATACGCAGTATTTT.

The chain has TRBV27 and TRBJ2-1, with TRBD1 identical over 9 bases. The germline CDR1 and CDR2 sequences are MNHEY and SMNVEV (reference sequence). This CDR3 contains 14 residues. The V gene end was trimmed by 5 bases and the J gene end by 12 bases; junction bases not matched to a gene: 11. CDR3 loop: CASSGGTGFHLQFF. The CDR3, as DNA: TGTGCCAGCAGTGGCGGGACAGGGTTTCACTTGCAGTTCTTC.

This clone was recorded only once. The chain links TRBV7-8 to TRBJ2-7, with 8 bases fitting TRBD1. J gave up 6 bases and V 5 bases, and 6 bases lay outside the gene matches. This CDR3 has 13 amino acids. Germline V lookup: CDR1 SGHVS, CDR2 FQNEAQ. The CDR3 is CASSRDRGAEQYF. The CDR3 DNA reads as TGTGCCAGCAGCCGCGACAGGGGCGCCGAGCAGTACTTC. The full variable domain, its missing parts supplied by reference TRBV7-8 and TRBJ2-7, is GAGVSQSPRYKVAKRGQDVALRCDPISGHVSLFWYQQALGQGPEFLTYFQNEAQLDKSGLPSDRFFAERPEGSVSTLKIQRTQQEDSAVYLCASSRDRGAEQYFGPGTRLTVT.

The chain links TRBV29-1 to TRBJ1-1, with D perhaps matching TRBD1 (5 bases). Trimming took 2 bases from V and 1 from J, leaving 11 bases between them. Germline values: CDR1 SQVTM, CDR2 ANQGSEA. The CDR3 consists of 14 residues. The CDR3 protein is CSVEPRDGNTEAFF. CDR3 sequence (DNA): TGCAGCGTTGAACCCCGGGACGGGAACACTGAAGCTTTCTTT.

V is TRBV6-1 and J is TRBJ1-1; 9 bases align to TRBD1. Germline loops: CDR1 MNHNS, CDR2 SASEGT. J gave up 1 base and V 3 bases, and 3 bases lay outside the gene matches. The CDR3 contains 15 residues. In DNA, the CDR3 is TGTGCCAGCAGTGACCTGGGACAGGGGAACACTGAAGCTTTCTTT. Translated: CASSDLGQGNTEAFF.

The J gene is TRBJ2-3, the V gene TRBV29-1; D remains ambiguous. This CDR3 spans 13 amino acids. Germline loops: CDR1 SQVTM, CDR2 ANQGSEA. V lost 8 bases and J 1 base, leaving 13 bases between the germline ends. CDR3 loop: CSSSGLGTDTQYF. The CDR3 nucleotides read TGCAGCTCCTCAGGCCTAGGCACAGATACGCAGTATTTT.

The rearrangement joins TRBV4-1 to TRBJ2-2, with D maybe TRBD1 (6 bases). Trimming pared 2 bases from V and 7 bases from J, leaving 11 bases between. CDR3 length equals 14 residues. The germline CDR1 and CDR2 sequences are MGHRA and YSYEKL. CDR3 protein: CASSQTGLGGELFF. CDR3 nucleotides: TGCGCCAGCAGCCAAACAGGGTTGGGCGGGGAGCTGTTTTTT.

The V gene is TRBV30, the J gene TRBJ1-5; D unclear. CDR3 size: 13 residues. Germline V gene sequence: CDR1 GTSNPN, CDR2 SVGIG (reference sequence). The germline V and J ends were trimmed by 4 bases and 2 bases, with 9 bases remaining between them. The CDR3 bases are TGTGCCTGGACCAGCAATGGCAATCAGCCCCAGCATTTT. The encoded protein is CAWTSNGNQPQHF.

The J gene is TRBJ2-5, the V gene TRBV3-1 (or the pseudogene TRBV3-2), with 10 bases identical to TRBD2. CDR3 length equals 19 residues. V lost 4 bases to trimming and J lost 0 bases; unmatched junction nucleotides: 14. Germline loops: CDR1 LGHDT, CDR2 YNNKEL (reference sequence). CDR3 nucleotide sequence: TGTGCCAGCAGCCTTTGGGCTAGCGGGAGAGAACTGTACCAAGAGACCCAGTACTTC. Its translation is CASSLWASGRELYQETQYF.

V usage is TRBV28 and J usage is TRBJ1-3, with D maybe TRBD1 (5 bases). This CDR3 is 13 amino acids long. Germline-derived CDR1 and CDR2 are MDHEN and SYDVKM. The germline V and J ends were trimmed by 4 bases and 5 bases, with 9 bases remaining between them. The CDR3 nucleotides are TGTGCCAGCAGTTCCGACAGCCGAAACACCATATATTTT. This translates into CASSSDSRNTIYF.

A single count supports this clone. The chain couples TRBV24-1 to TRBJ2-4; TRBD1 is a possible D gene (5 bases). V was clipped by 3 bases and J by 1 base, with 9 bases between them. The CDR3 spans 15 residues. CDR1 is KGHDR and CDR2 is SFDVKD in the germline V gene. CDR3 nucleotide sequence: TGTGCCACCAGTGATACCAAGGGGGCCAAAAACATTCAGTACTTC. This translates into CATSDTKGAKNIQYF.

The count of this clone is one. The CDR3 region has the DNA TGTGCCAGCAGTCAGGGACTAGCCACAGATACGCAGTATTTT. Translated: CASSQGLATDTQYF. This rearrangement joins TRBV6-5 to TRBJ2-3; 9 nucleotides line up with TRBD2. This CDR3 has 14 amino acids. Germline V gene sequence: CDR1 MNHEY, CDR2 SVGAGI. V dropped 5 bases and J dropped 2; count of bases not matched to a gene: 2.

The J gene is TRBJ2-2, the V gene TRBV7-2; 14 bases map to TRBD2. Germline V lookup: CDR1 SGHTA, CDR2 FQGNSA. The CDR3 covers 18 residues. After removal of 4 bases from V and 4 bases from J, the junction contained 8 bases not matched to a gene. The CDR3 loop reads CASSSTSGRAWSTGELFF. CDR3 nucleotides: TGTGCCAGCAGCTCGACTAGCGGGAGGGCATGGAGCACCGGGGAGCTGTTTTTT.

This chain connects TRBV18 to TRBJ2-7; no clear D. Germline CDR1 KGHSH, CDR2 LQKENI. The CDR3 is 15 amino acids. V was pared by 3 bases and J by 1 base, with 13 bases between. The CDR3: CASSPTLDGSYEQYF. In DNA, the CDR3 is TGTGCCAGCTCACCTACCCTAGACGGATCCTACGAGCAGTACTTC.